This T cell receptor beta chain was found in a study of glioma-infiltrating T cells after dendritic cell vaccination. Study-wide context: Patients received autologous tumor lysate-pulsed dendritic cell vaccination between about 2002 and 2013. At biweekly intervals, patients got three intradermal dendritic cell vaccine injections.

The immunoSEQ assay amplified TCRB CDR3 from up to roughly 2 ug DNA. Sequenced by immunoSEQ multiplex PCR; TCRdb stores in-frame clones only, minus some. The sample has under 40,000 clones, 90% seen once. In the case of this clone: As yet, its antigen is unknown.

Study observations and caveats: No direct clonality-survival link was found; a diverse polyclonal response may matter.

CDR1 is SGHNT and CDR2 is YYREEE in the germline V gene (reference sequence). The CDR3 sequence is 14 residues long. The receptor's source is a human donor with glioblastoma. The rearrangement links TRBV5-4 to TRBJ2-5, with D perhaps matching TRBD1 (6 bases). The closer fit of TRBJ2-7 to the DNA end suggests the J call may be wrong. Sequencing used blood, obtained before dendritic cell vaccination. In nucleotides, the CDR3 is TGTGCCAGCACCGCAATTCAGGGGAGCCACGAGCAGTACTTC. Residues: CASTAIQGSHEQYF.